Sequencing of this TCR beta chain was carried out in a study of vaccination and CD4 T cells after COVID-19. Study as a whole: The cells were exposed to overlapping spike peptides originating from SARS-CoV-2, HCoV-NL63, HCoV-OC43 and HCoV-229E for stimulation.

An Oncomine TCR Beta short-read assay was used to sequence the DNA from cultured CD4+ T cells. In TCRdb, the PCR reads were re-called with MiXCR into one record per CDR3 protein. The sample includes just under 20,000 distinct CDR3 sequences, just over 60% of them seen just once. The sample's treatment: roughly 11-day PBMC culture with coronavirus spike peptide pools or control peptides (ViraFEST assay). The CDR3 spans 13 residues. V trimming: 5 bases; J trimming: 7 bases; junction bases outside the gene matches: 3. Germline lookup yields CDR1 MNHNS and CDR2 SASEGT. In regard to this clonotype: Antigen unknown.

This TCR was sampled from a human donor who had recovered from COVID-19. The rearrangement links TRBV6-1 to TRBJ1-4; 8 nucleotides align to TRBD1. Sequencing input: CD4+ T cells from blood, cultured in vitro. The CDR3 nucleotides read TGTGCCAGCAGTAGGACAGGGCTTGAAAAACTGTTTTTT. This translates into CASSRTGLEKLFF.